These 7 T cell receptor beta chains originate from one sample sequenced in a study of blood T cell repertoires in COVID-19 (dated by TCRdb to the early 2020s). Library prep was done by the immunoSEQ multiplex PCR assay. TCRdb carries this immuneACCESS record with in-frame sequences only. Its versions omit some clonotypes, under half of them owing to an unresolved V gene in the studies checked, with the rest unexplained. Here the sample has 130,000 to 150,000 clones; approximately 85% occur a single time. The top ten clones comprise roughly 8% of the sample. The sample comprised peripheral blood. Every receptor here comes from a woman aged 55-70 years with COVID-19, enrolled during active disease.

Here the CDR3 DNA reads TGCGCCAGCAGCTATCGGACAGGGAGGTCCACCGGGGAGCTGTTTTTT. Amino acid sequence: CASSYRTGRSTGELFF. The gene calls are TRBV4-1 and TRBJ2-2; TRBD1 agrees at 8 bases. Germline values: CDR1 MGHRA, CDR2 YSYEKL. V trimming: 5 bases; J trimming: 4 bases; junction bases outside the gene matches: 9. This CDR3 is built from 16 residues.

CDR3 nucleotide sequence: TGTGCCAGCAGTTTTACAGGGACCAAAAACATTCAGTACTTC. This gives the protein CASSFTGTKNIQYF. This chain connects TRBV27 to TRBJ2-4; maybe TRBD1 (6 bases). This CDR3 spans 14 amino acids. Trimming removed 3 bases from V and 2 bases from J, with 8 bases in between. In germline, CDR1 is MNHEY, CDR2 SMNVEV (reference sequence).

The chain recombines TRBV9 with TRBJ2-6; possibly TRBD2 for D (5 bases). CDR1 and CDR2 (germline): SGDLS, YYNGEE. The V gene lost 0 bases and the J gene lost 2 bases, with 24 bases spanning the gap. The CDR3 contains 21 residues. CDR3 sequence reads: CASSVAPGWPGYDAGANVLTF. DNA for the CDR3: TGTGCCAGCAGCGTAGCCCCCGGATGGCCGGGGTACGATGCTGGGGCCAACGTCCTGACTTTC. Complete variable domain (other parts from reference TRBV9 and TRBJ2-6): DSGVTQTPKHLITATGQRVTLRCSPRSGDLSVYWYQQSLDQGLQFLIQYYNGEERAKGNILERFSAQQFPDLHSELNLSSLELGDSALYFCASSVAPGWPGYDAGANVLTFGAGSRLTVL.

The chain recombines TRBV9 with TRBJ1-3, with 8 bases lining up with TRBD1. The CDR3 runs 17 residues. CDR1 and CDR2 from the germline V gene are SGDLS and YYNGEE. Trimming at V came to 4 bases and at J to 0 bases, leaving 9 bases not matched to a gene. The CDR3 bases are TGTGCCAGCAGCACCCGGACAGGGCGATTCTCTGGAAACACCATATATTTT. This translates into CASSTRTGRFSGNTIYF.

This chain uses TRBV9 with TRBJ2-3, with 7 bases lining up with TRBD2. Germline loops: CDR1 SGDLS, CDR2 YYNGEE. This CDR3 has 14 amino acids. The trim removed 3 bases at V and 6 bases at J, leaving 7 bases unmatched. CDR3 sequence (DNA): TGTGCCAGCAGCGGGGCTAGCGGTTCGGATACGCAGTATTTT. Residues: CASSGASGSDTQYF.

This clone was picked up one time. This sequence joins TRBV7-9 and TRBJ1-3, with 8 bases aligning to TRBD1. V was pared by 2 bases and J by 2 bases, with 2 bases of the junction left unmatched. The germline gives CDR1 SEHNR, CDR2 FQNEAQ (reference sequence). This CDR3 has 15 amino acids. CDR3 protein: CASSLKTGAGNTIYF. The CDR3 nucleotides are TGTGCCAGCAGCTTAAAGACAGGGGCTGGAAACACCATATATTTT.

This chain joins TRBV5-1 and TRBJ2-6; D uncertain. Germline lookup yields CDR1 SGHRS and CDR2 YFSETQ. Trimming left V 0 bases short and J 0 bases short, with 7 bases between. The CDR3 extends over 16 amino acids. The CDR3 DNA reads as TGCGCCAGCAGCTTGGCGGTAAGCTCTGGGGCCAACGTCCTGACTTTC. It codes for CASSLAVSSGANVLTF. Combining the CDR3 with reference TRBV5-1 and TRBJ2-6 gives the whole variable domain KAGVTQTPRYLIKTRGQQVTLSCSPISGHRSVSWYQQTPGQGLQFLFEYFSETQRNKGNFPGRFSGRQFSNSRSEMNVSTLELGDSALYLCASSLAVSSGANVLTFGAGSRLTVL.